These T cell receptor beta chains were read from a single sample in a study of control samples from healthy donors and cancer patients. Clones were sequenced by immunoSEQ multiplex PCR, and TCRdb holds only the in-frame ones, with some missing. The sample has around 120,000 clones, approximately 88% seen once. The sample comprised blood. The receptors were sampled from a man in his forties or fifties in good health. Each CDR3 is given with its conserved first and last residue. The D gene is left open where the match is weak. The size of a clone is reported for some rows only, either as once, few or many, or as a class for expanded clones.

clone_size j_call d_call v_call cdr3_aa cdr3_nt
NA TRBJ1-2 NA TRBV30 CAWTDRGGSSTNYGYTF TGTGCCTGGACTGACAGAGGGGGATCTTCTACTAACTATGGCTACACCTTC
NA TRBJ1-1 NA TRBV6-5 CASSRPPTGITEAFF TGTGCCAGCAGCAGGCCCCCTACAGGGATCACTGAAGCTTTCTTT
once TRBJ1-2 NA TRBV15 CATTDGLYGYTF TGTGCCACCACGGACGGACTCTATGGCTACACCTTC
NA TRBJ1-2 NA TRBV5-6 CASSLFLGYGYTF TGTGCCAGCAGCTTGTTCCTGGGCTATGGCTACACCTTC
NA TRBJ1-1 TRBD1 TRBV9 CASSPTRGTEAFF TGTGCCAGCAGCCCAACCAGGGGGACTGAAGCTTTCTTT
NA TRBJ1-4 NA TRBV3-1/TRBV3-2 CASSQDQGNPSEKLFF TGTGCCAGCAGCCAAGACCAGGGGAATCCTTCTGAAAAACTGTTTTTT
NA TRBJ1-1 NA TRBV5-1 CASSLRSNMNTEAFF TGCGCCAGCAGCTTGAGGTCTAACATGAACACTGAAGCTTTCTTT
NA TRBJ1-1 NA TRBV12-3/TRBV12-4 CASSLRTPEAFF TGTGCCAGCAGTTTAAGGACACCTGAAGCTTTCTTT
NA TRBJ2-3 TRBD2 TRBV27 CASSVLAGGPADTQYF TGTGCCAGCAGCGTTCTAGCGGGGGGGCCCGCAGATACGCAGTATTTT
NA TRBJ2-3 TRBD2 TRBV5-1 CASSGGGSTDTQYF TGCGCCAGCAGCGGCGGGGGGAGCACAGATACGCAGTATTTT
NA TRBJ1-1 TRBD1 TRBV7-9 CASSRGTGTREAFF TGTGCCAGCAGTCGGGGGACAGGGACACGTGAAGCTTTCTTT
NA TRBJ1-2 NA TRBV29-1 CSAVEGPYGYTF TGCAGCGCAGTAGAGGGCCCTTATGGCTACACCTTC
NA TRBJ2-7 TRBD1 TRBV5-5 CASSYGTGGYEQYF TGTGCCAGCAGCTATGGCACAGGGGGCTACGAGCAGTACTTC
NA TRBJ2-7 NA TRBV6-5 CASGYTYEQYF TGTGCCAGCGGCTACACCTACGAGCAGTACTTC
NA TRBJ2-3 NA TRBV15 CATSRESSTDTQYF TGTGCCACCAGCAGAGAATCAAGCACAGATACGCAGTATTTT
NA TRBJ2-3 NA TRBV30 CAWSGFSTDTQYF TGTGCCTGGAGCGGCTTCAGCACAGATACGCAGTATTTT
NA TRBJ2-1 NA TRBV6-5 CASSSPGVYNEQFF TGTGCCAGCAGTTCCCCGGGAGTCTACAATGAGCAGTTCTTC
NA TRBJ2-7 NA TRBV3-1/TRBV3-2 CASSQGPEQYF TGTGCCAGCAGCCAAGGCCCCGAGCAGTACTTC
NA TRBJ1-1 NA TRBV2 CASSEPPGTMNTEAFF TGTGCCAGCAGTGAACCTCCCGGGACAATGAACACTGAAGCTTTCTTT
NA TRBJ1-4 NA TRBV20-1 CSARELEKLFF TGCAGTGCTAGAGAACTTGAAAAACTGTTTTTT
NA TRBJ2-7 NA TRBV12-3/TRBV12-4 CASSLGRVYEQYF TGTGCCAGCAGTTTAGGAAGGGTCTACGAGCAGTACTTC
NA TRBJ2-7 TRBD1 TRBV15 CATSTRPRGQYSYEQYF TGTGCCACCAGCACAAGACCTAGGGGGCAGTATTCCTACGAGCAGTACTTC
NA TRBJ1-2 NA TRBV4-1 CASSHGFRDIHF TGCGCCAGCAGCCACGGATTCCGGGACATACACTTC
NA TRBJ1-2 TRBD1 TRBV6-5 CASSYSGGGDYGYTF TGTGCCAGCAGTTACTCGGGAGGGGGCGACTATGGCTACACCTTC
NA TRBJ1-2 NA TRBV5-1 CASSEDRDYGYTF TGCGCCAGCAGCGAGGACAGAGACTATGGCTACACCTTC
NA TRBJ2-5 NA TRBV3-1/TRBV3-2 CASSQERGTQYF TGTGCCAGCAGCCAAGAGAGGGGGACCCAGTACTTC
NA TRBJ2-6 NA TRBV19 CASKTGTGANVLTF TGTGCCAGTAAGACAGGTACTGGGGCCAACGTCCTGACTTTC
NA TRBJ2-5 NA TRBV7-8 CASSLAYPETQYF TGTGCCAGCAGCTTAGCCTATCCCGAGACCCAGTACTTC
NA TRBJ1-2 NA TRBV12-3/TRBV12-4 CASSFAGRYGYTF TGTGCCAGCAGTTTCGCAGGGCGGTATGGCTACACCTTC
NA TRBJ2-1 TRBD2 TRBV24-1 CATSDFGTRTGEQFF TGTGCCACCAGTGATTTTGGGACTAGGACGGGTGAGCAGTTCTTC
NA TRBJ2-7 TRBD1 TRBV29-1 CSVLDRGKYEQYF TGCAGCGTCTTAGACAGGGGGAAGTACGAGCAGTACTTC
NA TRBJ2-5 NA TRBV7-9 CASSLDMKKETQYF TGTGCCAGCAGCTTAGATATGAAAAAAGAGACCCAGTACTTC
NA TRBJ1-2 TRBD1 TRBV3-1/TRBV3-2 CASSQEFGRGNYGYTF TGTGCCAGCAGCCAAGAGTTTGGCAGGGGGAACTATGGCTACACCTTC
NA TRBJ2-1 TRBD1 TRBV2 CASSGGGQGAREQFF TGTGCCAGCAGTGGCGGGGGACAGGGGGCGAGGGAGCAGTTCTTC
NA TRBJ1-5 NA TRBV6-5 CASRPRGEHQPQHF TGTGCCAGCAGGCCCCGGGGCGAGCATCAGCCCCAGCATTTT
NA TRBJ1-2 NA TRBV6-5 CASSRKLNYGYTF TGTGCCAGCAGTCGAAAGCTTAACTATGGCTACACCTTC
once TRBJ1-2 NA TRBV2 CASSEWANYGYTF TGTGCCAGCAGTGAATGGGCGAACTATGGCTACACCTTC
once TRBJ1-2 NA TRBV5-1 CASSLDRVNGYTF TGCGCCAGCAGCTTGGACAGGGTAAATGGCTACACCTTC
NA TRBJ1-2 NA TRBV9 CASSVSESYGYTF TGTGCCAGCAGCGTAAGTGAAAGCTATGGCTACACCTTC
NA TRBJ1-5 NA TRBV18 CASSPADSNQPQHF TGTGCCAGCTCACCGGCAGATAGCAATCAGCCCCAGCATTTT
NA TRBJ1-5 TRBD1 TRBV5-8 CASSTGQGQPQHF TGTGCCAGCAGCACCGGACAGGGCCAACCCCAGCATTTT
NA TRBJ2-2 TRBD1 TRBV5-1 CASRGQTTNTGELFF TGCGCCAGCAGGGGACAGACAACGAACACCGGGGAGCTGTTTTTT
NA TRBJ2-2 NA TRBV7-6 CASSLRGGAPGELFF TGTGCCAGCAGCTTACGTGGGGGGGCGCCCGGGGAGCTGTTTTTT
NA TRBJ1-2 NA TRBV24-1 CATSDPLSTNYGYTF TGTGCCACCAGTGACCCTCTTAGTACTAACTATGGCTACACCTTC